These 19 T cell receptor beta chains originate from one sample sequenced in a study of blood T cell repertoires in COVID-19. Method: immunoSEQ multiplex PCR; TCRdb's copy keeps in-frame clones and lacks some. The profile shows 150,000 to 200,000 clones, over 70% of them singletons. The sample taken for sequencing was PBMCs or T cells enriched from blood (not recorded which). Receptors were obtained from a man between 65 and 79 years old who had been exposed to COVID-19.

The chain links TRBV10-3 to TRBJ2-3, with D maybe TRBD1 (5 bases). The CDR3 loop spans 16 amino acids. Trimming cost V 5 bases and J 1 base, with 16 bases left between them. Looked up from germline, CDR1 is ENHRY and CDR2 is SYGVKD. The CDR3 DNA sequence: TGTGCCATCAGTAGGGGCACTCATGAGGGCACAGATACGCAGTATTTT. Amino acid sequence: CAISRGTHEGTDTQYF.

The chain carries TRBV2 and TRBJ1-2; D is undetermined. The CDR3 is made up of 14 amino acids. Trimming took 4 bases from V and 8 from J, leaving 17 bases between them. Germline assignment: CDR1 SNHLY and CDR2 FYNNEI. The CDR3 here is CASSGRETGGGYTF. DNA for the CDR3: TGTGCCAGCAGTGGTCGGGAGACCGGAGGAGGCTACACCTTC.

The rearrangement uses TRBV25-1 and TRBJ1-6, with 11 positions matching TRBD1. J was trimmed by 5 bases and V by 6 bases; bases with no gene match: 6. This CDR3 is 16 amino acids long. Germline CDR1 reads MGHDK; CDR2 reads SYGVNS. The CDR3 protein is CASRRTGGGDNSPLHF. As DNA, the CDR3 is TGTGCCAGCAGAAGGACAGGGGGCGGCGATAATTCACCCCTCCACTTT.

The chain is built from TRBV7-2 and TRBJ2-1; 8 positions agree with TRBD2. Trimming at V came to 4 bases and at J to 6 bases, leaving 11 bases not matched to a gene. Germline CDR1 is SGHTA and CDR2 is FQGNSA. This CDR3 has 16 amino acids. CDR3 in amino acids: CASSSGAGVEFNEQFF. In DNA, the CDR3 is TGTGCCAGCAGCTCGGGAGCGGGAGTTGAGTTCAATGAGCAGTTCTTC. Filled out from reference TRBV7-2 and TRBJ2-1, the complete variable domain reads GAGVSQSPSNKVTEKGKDVELRCDPISGHTALYWYRQSLGQGLEFLIYFQGNSAPDKSGLPSDRFSAERTGGSVSTLTIQRTQQEDSAVYLCASSSGAGVEFNEQFFGPGTRLTVL.

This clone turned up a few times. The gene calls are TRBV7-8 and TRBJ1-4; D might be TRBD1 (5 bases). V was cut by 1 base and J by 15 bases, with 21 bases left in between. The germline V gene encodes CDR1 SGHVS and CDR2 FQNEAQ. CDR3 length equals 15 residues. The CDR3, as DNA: TGTGCCAGCAGCTTAGATCAGGGTGGGGCGAAATTGTTGTTTTTT. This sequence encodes CASSLDQGGAKLLFF.

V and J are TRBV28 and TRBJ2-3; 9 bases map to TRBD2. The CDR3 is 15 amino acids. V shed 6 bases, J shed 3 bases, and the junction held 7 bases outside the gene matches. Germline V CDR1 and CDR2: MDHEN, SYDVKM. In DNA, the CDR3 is TGTGCCAGCAGCCTAGGGGGACTAGCAACAGATACGCAGTATTTT. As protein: CASSLGGLATDTQYF.

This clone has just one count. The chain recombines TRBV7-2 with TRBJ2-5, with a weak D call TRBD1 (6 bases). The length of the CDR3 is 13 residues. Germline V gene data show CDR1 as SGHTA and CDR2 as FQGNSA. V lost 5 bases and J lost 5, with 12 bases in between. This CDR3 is CASSPMDSETQYF. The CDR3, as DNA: TGTGCCAGCAGCCCAATGGACAGTGAGACCCAGTACTTC.

CDR3 bases: TGTGCCAGCAGCTTAGGCGCAGGGGGCGGCAATCAGCCCCAGCATTTT. Translating gives CASSLGAGGGNQPQHF. V is TRBV7-2 and J is TRBJ1-5, with TRBD1 matching 8 bases. Per the germline V gene, CDR1 is SGHTA and CDR2 is FQGNSA. The CDR3 length is 16 residues. V lost 1 base to trimming and J lost 2 bases; unmatched junction nucleotides: 4.

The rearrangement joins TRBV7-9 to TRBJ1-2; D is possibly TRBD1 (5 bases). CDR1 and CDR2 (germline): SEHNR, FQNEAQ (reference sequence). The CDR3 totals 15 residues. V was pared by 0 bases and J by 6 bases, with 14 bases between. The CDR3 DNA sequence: TGTGCCAGCAGCTTAGCGAAGACGACAGTAAATGGCTACACCTTC. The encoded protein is CASSLAKTTVNGYTF.

The CDR3 nucleotides are TGTGCCAGCTCTGTTAGTGCAGGACAGTTAAATCAGCCCCAGCATTTT. The encoded protein is CASSVSAGQLNQPQHF. V is TRBV18 and J is TRBJ1-5, with D possibly being TRBD1 (6 bases). V dropped 6 bases and J dropped 4 bases, with 19 bases sitting between them. Germline values: CDR1 KGHSH, CDR2 LQKENI. CDR3 length equals 16 residues.

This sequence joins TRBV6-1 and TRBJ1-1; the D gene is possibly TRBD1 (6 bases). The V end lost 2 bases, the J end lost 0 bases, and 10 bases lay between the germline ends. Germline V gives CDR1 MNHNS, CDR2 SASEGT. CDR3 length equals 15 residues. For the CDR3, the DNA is TGTGCCAGCAGTGAACAGGGGACCATGAACACTGAAGCTTTCTTT. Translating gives CASSEQGTMNTEAFF.

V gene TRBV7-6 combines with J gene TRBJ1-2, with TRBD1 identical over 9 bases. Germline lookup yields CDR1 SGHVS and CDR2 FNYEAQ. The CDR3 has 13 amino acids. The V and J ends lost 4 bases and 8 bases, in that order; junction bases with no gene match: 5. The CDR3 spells CASSSDRGGGYTF. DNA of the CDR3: TGTGCCAGCAGCTCGGACAGGGGAGGAGGCTACACCTTC.

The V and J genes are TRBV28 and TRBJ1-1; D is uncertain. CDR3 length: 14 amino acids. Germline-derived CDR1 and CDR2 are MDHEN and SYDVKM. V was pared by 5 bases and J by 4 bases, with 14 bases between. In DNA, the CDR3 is TGTGCCAGCAGTCTGACGACCAGCGGCACTGAAGCTTTCTTT. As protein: CASSLTTSGTEAFF.

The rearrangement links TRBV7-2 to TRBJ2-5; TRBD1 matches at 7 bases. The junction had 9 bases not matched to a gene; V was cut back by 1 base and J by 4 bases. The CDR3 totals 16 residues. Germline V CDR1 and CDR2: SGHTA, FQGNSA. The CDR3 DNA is TGTGCCAGCAGCTTAGTCGGGTTGCAGGGGGTAGAGACCCAGTACTTC. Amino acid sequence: CASSLVGLQGVETQYF. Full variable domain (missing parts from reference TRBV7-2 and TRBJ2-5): GAGVSQSPSNKVTEKGKDVELRCDPISGHTALYWYRQSLGQGLEFLIYFQGNSAPDKSGLPSDRFSAERTGGSVSTLTIQRTQQEDSAVYLCASSLVGLQGVETQYFGPGTRLLVL.

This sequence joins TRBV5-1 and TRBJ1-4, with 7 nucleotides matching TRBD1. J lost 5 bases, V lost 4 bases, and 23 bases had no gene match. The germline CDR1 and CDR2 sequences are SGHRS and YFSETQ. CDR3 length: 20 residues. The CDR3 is CASSNRQGAPMGFPNEKLFF. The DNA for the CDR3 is TGCGCCAGCAGCAATCGACAGGGCGCGCCCATGGGGTTCCCCAATGAAAAACTGTTTTTT.

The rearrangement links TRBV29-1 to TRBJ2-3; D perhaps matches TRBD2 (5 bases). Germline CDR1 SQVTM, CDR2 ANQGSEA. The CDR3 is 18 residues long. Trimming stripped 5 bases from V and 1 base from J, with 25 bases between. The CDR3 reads CSVSLIGDVMIGTDTQYF. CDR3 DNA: TGCAGCGTTTCCCTAATCGGGGATGTTATGATCGGCACAGATACGCAGTATTTT.

This CDR3 is CSVLGQGSGEQYF. CDR3 bases: TGCAGCGTCCTCGGGCAGGGGTCTGGAGAGCAGTACTTC. The J gene is TRBJ2-7, the V gene TRBV29-1; perhaps TRBD1 as D (6 bases). CDR3 size: 13 residues. The V and J ends lost 6 bases and 7 bases respectively, with 19 bases between them. Germline V gives CDR1 SQVTM, CDR2 ANQGSEA.

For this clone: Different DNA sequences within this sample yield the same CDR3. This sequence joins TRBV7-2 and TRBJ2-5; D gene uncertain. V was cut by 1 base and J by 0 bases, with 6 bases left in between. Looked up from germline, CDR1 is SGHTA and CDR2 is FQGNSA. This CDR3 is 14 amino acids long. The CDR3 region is CASSLDRNQETQYF. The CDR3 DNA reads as TGTGCCAGCAGCTTAGACAGAAACCAAGAGACCCAGTACTTC.

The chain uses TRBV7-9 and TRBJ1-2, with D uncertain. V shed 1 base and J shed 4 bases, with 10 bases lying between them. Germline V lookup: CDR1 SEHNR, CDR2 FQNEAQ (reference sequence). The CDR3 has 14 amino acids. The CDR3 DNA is TGTGCCAGCAGCTTAGTGGAGCCCTCCTATGGCTACACCTTC. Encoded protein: CASSLVEPSYGYTF.